This TCR beta chain was profiled in a study of T cells after yellow fever vaccination. Study-wide results and limits: The study found a weaker secondary response that peaked faster, day 5 versus 15.

This clonotype has at least ten counts. Its antigen is unknown. It was through 5'RACE template switching that TCR cDNA was made, with a universal primer site and UMIs added. TCRdb re-analysed the 5' RACE reads in MiXCR, keeping a single row per CDR3 protein. The sample includes around 250,000 distinct CDR3 sequences, about 5.2% of them seen just once. The CDR3 is made up of 14 amino acids. CDR1 is KGHDR, CDR2 SFDVKD, per germline. V dropped 4 bases and J dropped 4 bases, with 9 bases sitting between them. The specimen was CD4+ T cells sorted from PBMCs, collected on the day of the yellow fever booster vaccination. The clonotype was recovered from a man aged 18 to 35 who received the YFV17D yellow fever vaccine. The rearrangement uses TRBV24-1 and TRBJ2-2; no clear D. CDR3 region: CATSDPSSTGELFF. CDR3 bases: TGTGCCACCAGTGACCCATCGAGCACCGGGGAGCTGTTTTTT.